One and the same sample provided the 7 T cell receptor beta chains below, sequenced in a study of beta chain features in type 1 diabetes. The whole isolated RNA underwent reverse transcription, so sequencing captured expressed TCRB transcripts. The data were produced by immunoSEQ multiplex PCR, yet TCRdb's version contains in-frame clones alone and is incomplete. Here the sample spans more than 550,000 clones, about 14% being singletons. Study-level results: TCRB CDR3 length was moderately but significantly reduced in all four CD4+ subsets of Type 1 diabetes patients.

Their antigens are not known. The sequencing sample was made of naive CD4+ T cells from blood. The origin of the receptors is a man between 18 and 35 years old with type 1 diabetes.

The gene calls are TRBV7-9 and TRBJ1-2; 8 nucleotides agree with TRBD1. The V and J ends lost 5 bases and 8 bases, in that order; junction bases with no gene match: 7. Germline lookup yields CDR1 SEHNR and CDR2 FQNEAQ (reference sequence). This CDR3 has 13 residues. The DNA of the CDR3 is TGTGCCAGCAGCCCGACAGGGGATGGCGGCTACACCTTC. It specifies CASSPTGDGGYTF.

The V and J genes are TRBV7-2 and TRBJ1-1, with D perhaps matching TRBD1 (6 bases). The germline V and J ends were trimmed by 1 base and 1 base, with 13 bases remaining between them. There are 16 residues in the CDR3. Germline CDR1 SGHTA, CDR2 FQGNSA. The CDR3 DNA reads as TGTGCCAGCAGCTTAGTCGGGACAAGGGGGAACACTGAAGCTTTCTTT. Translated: CASSLVGTRGNTEAFF.

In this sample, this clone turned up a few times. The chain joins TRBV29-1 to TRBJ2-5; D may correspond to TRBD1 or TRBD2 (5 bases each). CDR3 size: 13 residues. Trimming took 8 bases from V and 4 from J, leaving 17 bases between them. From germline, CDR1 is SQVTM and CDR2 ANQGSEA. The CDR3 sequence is CSSTGRGVETQYF. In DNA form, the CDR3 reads TGCAGCTCCACTGGCCGAGGGGTAGAGACCCAGTACTTC.

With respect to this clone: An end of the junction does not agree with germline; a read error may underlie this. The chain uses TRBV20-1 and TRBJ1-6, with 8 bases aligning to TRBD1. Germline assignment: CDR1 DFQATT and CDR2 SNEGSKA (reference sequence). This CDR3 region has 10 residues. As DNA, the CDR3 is TGCAGTGCTAGTCGACAGGGGTTCCGATTT. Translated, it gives CSASRQGFRF.

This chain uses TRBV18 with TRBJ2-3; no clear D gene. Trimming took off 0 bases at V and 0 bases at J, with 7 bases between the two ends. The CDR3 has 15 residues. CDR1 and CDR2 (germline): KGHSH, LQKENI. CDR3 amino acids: CASSPPGVSTDTQYF. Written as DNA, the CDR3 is TGTGCCAGCTCACCACCGGGCGTTAGCACAGATACGCAGTATTTT.

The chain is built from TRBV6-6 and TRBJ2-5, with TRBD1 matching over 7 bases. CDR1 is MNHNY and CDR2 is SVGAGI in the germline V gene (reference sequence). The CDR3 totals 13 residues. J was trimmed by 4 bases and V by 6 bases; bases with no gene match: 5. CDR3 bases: TGTGCCAGCAGAAACAGGGGTGCAGAGACCCAGTACTTC. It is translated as CASRNRGAETQYF.

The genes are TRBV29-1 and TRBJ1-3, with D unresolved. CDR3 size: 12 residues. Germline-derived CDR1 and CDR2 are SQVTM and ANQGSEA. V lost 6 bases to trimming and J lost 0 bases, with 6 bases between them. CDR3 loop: CSVKNSGNTIYF. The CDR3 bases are TGCAGCGTGAAGAACTCTGGAAACACCATATATTTT.